This TCR beta chain was sequenced during a study of beta chain features in type 1 diabetes. The study's findings and limits: In the patient group, naive, central memory and Treg TCRB repertoires seemed more alike than in the healthy donor group. TCRB CDR3s from Type 1 diabetes patients were moderately but significantly shorter in all four CD4+ subsets.

Purity exceeded 98% in all sorted populations. To note about this clone: Antigen: not known. Other DNA sequences in this specimen translate into the identical CDR3.

The isolated RNA, all of it, was reverse transcribed, so expressed TCRB transcripts were what got sequenced. It was found that naive, central memory and regulatory T cell samples averaged around 3.5 million reads. The repertoire was sequenced with immunoSEQ multiplex PCR; TCRdb's copy has only in-frame clones and lacks some. The table shows hundreds of thousands of clones, with around 15% occurring only once. The TCR comes from a man aged 18 to 30 with type 1 diabetes. Sequencing was done on a sample of naive CD4+ T cells from blood.

The CDR3 protein is CSVEGRLMNTEAFF. In DNA form, the CDR3 reads TGCAGCGTTGAAGGCCGCCTGATGAACACTGAAGCTTTCTTT. This rearrangement joins TRBV29-1 to TRBJ1-1, with unresolved D. V was pared by 1 base and J by 0 bases, with 9 bases between. The CDR3 contains 14 residues. Germline V gene data show CDR1 as SQVTM and CDR2 as ANQGSEA.